This T cell receptor beta chain was identified during a study of blood T cell repertoires in COVID-19. Study overall: PBMCs, B-cell-depleted T cells, or T cells provided the cDNA or gDNA that made up the material.

The count of this clone is one. The authors' processing: The authors estimated nucleated cell counts from reference gene primer amplification. Profiled with immunoSEQ multiplex PCR; TCRdb holds only in-frame clones, not every one. That table is the source of V, J and clone size, and D and trimming were worked out from the DNA. The repertoire holds 20,000 to 25,000 clones, with about nine tenths as singletons. This CDR3 is 14 amino acids long. CDR1 is SEHNR, CDR2 FQNEAQ, per germline (reference sequence). The V and J ends lost 0 bases and 7 bases, in that order; junction bases with no gene match: 3. The specimen was peripheral blood. The clonotype originates from a woman in her 70s with active COVID-19. The chain has TRBV7-9 and TRBJ2-1; 7 bases are shared with TRBD2. CDR3 in amino acids: CASSLAGGRNEQFF. DNA of the CDR3: TGTGCCAGCAGCTTAGCGGGAGGGAGGAATGAGCAGTTCTTC. The whole variable domain, filled in from reference TRBV7-9 and TRBJ2-1, reads DTGVSQNPRHKITKRGQNVTFRCDPISEHNRLYWYRQTLGQGPEFLTYFQNEAQLEKSRLLSDRFSAERPKGSFSTLEIQRTEQGDSAMYLCASSLAGGRNEQFFGPGTRLTVL.